The T cell receptor beta chain under discussion was sequenced for a study of metastatic and nonmetastatic thyroid tumors (dated by TCRdb to 2020 to 2021). With respect to the entire study: Repertoires from peripheral blood and from tumor or nodule tissue samples of malignant and benign thyroid patients were compared. Results the study describes overall, beyond this receptor: In both blood and tumor samples, TCR beta diversity was reported to be significantly higher in malignant tumors than in benign nodules.

None of the patients had been given any treatment before thyroid surgery. Using T-cell receptor beta sequencing, the researchers looked back retrospectively at clinical samples from patients, gathered between about 2012 and 2018. This clone has ten or more counts. Its antigen is currently not known. No base qualities exist here, and no much larger clone lies one base off it. The library was built by means of PCR. Sequencing instrument: Illumina HiSeq 4000. High-throughput sequencing was used to profile the TCR beta-chain CDR3 region of each patient. Per the source publication's procedure: Drawing on CDR3 differences between clinicopathological groups, the researchers built a classifier meant to tell apart patients with distant-metastatic papillary thyroid cancer. The Shannon index was used to measure repertoire diversity, and the Morisita-Horn index was used to measure how similar tumor and blood repertoires were. In-frame beta chains were kept once TCRdb had trimmed the public reads at Q25 with fastp and called clones with MiXCR. The V and J calls follow TCRdb's processing rather than the paper's. This sample holds tens of thousands of clones; about 15% were observed only once. About 3.9% of the sample comes from the top ten.

The receptor was derived from a female donor with papillary thyroid cancer or a benign thyroid nodule (not recorded which). Some clones in this sample may be carry-over from other donors' samples. Sequences were obtained from blood.

CDR3 loop: CAWSVPRGAYEQYF. The DNA sequence is as follows: TGTGCCTGGAGTGTACCGAGGGGGGCCTACGAGCAGTACTTC. The chain employs TRBV30 and TRBJ2-7; the D gene cannot be resolved beyond TRBD1 or TRBD2, each matching 6 bases. The CDR3 holds 14 amino acids from the cysteine to the phenylalanine. Only the CDR3 region is kept as DNA, spanning 42 bases read in frame from base 1. V drops 0 bases and J drops 2 bases, leaving 11 bases in between. Sequences GTSNPN (CDR1) and SVGIG (CDR2) are obtained from the germline V gene (reference sequence).